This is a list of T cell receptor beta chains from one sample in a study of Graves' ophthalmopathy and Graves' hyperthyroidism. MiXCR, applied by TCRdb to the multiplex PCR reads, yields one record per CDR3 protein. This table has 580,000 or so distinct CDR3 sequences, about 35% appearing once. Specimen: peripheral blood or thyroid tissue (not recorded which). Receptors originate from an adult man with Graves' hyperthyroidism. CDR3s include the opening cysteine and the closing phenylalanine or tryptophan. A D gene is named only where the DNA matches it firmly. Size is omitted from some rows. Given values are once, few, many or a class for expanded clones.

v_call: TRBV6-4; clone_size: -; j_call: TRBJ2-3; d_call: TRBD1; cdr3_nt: TGTGCCAGCAGTCAGTACGGGACAGGCGTTGGCACAGATACGCAGTATTTT; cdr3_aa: CASSQYGTGVGTDTQYF
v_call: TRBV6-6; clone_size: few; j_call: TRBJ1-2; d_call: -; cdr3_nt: TGTGCCAGCAGTTACTTGGACATTACCGGCGCCTCTAACTATGGCTACACCTTC; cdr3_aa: CASSYLDITGASNYGYTF
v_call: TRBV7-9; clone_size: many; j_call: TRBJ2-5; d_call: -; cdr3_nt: TGTGCCAGCAGCCGACACATCGGACAGAAAGAGACCCAGTACTTC; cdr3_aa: CASSRHIGQKETQYF
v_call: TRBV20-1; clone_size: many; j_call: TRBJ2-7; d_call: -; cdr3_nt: TGCAGTGCTTACAGGGAAGACGAGCAGTACTTC; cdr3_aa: CSAYREDEQYF
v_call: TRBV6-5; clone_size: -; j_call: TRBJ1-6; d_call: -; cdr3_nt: TGTGCCAGCAGTTACTCGGTTCTAGGGACCGATAATTCACCCCTCCACTTT; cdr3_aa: CASSYSVLGTDNSPLHF
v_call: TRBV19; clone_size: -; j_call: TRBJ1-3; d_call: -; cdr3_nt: TGTGCCAGTAGTGAGGCGGGGGCTATCTCTGGAAACACCATATATTTT; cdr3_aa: CASSEAGAISGNTIYF
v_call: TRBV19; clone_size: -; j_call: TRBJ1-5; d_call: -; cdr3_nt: TGTGCCAGTATGGGTGGGGGCCGTTTAATTTCAGATCAGCCCCAGCATTTT; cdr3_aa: CASMGGGRLISDQPQHF
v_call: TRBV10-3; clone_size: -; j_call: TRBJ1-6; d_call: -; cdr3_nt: TGTGCCAGCAGTGAGGCCGGGGGACCCTACTCACCCCTCCACTTT; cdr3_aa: CASSEAGGPYSPLHF
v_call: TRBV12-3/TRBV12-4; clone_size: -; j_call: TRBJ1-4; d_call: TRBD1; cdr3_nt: TGTGCCAGCAGGCGGACAGGGGGGAGTGAAAAACTGTTTTTT; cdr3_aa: CASRRTGGSEKLFF
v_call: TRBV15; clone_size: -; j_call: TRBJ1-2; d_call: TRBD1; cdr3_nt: TGTGCCACCAGCAGAGCTGGGACAGGGACTAACTATGGCTACACCTTC; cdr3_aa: CATSRAGTGTNYGYTF
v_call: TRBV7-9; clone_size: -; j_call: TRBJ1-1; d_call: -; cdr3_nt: TGTGCCAGCAGCTTTGAGGGACCCGTCAACACTGAAGCTTTCTTT; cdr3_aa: CASSFEGPVNTEAFF
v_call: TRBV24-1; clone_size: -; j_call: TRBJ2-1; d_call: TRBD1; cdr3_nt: TGTGCCACCAGTGATCCTGGGACAGCCACAGACAATGAGCAGTTCTTC; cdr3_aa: CATSDPGTATDNEQFF
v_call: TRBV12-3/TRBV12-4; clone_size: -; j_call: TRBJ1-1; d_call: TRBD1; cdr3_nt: TGTGCCAGCAGCCCGTGGACAGGACGGGCTTTCTTT; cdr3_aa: CASSPWTGRAFF
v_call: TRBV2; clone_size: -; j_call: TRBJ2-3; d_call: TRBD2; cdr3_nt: TGTGCCAGCAGTGGGCCAGCGGGGACAGATACGCAGTATTTT; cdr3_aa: CASSGPAGTDTQYF
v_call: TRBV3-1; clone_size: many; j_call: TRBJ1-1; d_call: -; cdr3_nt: TGTGCCAGCAGCCAGTCAGGGACTGAAGCTTTCTTT; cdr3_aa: CASSQSGTEAFF
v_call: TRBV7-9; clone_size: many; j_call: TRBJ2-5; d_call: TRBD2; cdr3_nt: TGTGCCAGCAGCTTACGCGGGGGGGCACCGGAGACCCAGTACTTC; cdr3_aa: CASSLRGGAPETQYF
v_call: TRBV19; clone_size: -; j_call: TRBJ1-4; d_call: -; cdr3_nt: TGTGCCAGTAGTATCGGGGCAACTAATGAAAAACTGTTTTTT; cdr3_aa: CASSIGATNEKLFF
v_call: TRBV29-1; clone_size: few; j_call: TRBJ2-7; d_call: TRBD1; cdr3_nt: TGCAGCGCCGAGGACAGGGCCTACGAGCAGTACTTC; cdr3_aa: CSAEDRAYEQYF
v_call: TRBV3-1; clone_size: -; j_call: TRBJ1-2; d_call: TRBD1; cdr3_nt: TGTGCCAGCAGCCAAGGCCTTGACAGGGAACACTATGGCTACACCTTC; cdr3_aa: CASSQGLDREHYGYTF
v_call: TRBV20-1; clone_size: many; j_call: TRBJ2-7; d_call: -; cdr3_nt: TGCAGTGCTAGAGAAGGGGGGGGCGGTTTAGGAGAGCAGTACTTC; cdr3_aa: CSAREGGGGLGEQYF
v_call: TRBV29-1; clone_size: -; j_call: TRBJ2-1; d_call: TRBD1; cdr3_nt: TGCAGCGTAGCAGGGGGCAGAGGCGACAATGAGCAGTTCTTC; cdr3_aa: CSVAGGRGDNEQFF
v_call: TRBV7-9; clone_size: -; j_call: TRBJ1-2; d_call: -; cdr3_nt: TGTGCCAGCAGCTTAGGAGAGGGCGGAAACACATATGGCTACACCTTC; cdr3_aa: CASSLGEGGNTYGYTF
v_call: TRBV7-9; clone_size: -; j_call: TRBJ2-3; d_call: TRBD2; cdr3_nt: TGTGCCAGCAGTCAAACTAGCGGGGGAACAGATACGCAGTATTTT; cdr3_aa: CASSQTSGGTDTQYF
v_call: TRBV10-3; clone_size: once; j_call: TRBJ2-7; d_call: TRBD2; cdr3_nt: TGTGCCATCAGGGAGTCTGGAGGGAGGGCGGACGAGCAGTACTTC; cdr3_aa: CAIRESGGRADEQYF
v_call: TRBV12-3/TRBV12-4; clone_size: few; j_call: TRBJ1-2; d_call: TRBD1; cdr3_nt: TGTGCCAGCAGCTCCGGGACAGGGGGAGGGTGGGGCTACACCTTC; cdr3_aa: CASSSGTGGGWGYTF
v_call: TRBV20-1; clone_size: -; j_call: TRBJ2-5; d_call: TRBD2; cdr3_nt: TGCAGTGCTAGAGATCCTGGGAGCGGGAGCTGGGAGGAGACCCAGTACTTC; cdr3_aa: CSARDPGSGSWEETQYF
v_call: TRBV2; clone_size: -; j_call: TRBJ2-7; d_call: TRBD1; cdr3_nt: TGTGCCAGCAGTGGACTTGGGACAGGAGAGCAGTACTTC; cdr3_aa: CASSGLGTGEQYF
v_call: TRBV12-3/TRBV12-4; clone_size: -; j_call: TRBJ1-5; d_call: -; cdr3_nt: TGTGCCAGCAGCGAAGGACAGAGTTATAGCAATCAGCCCCAGCATTTT; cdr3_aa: CASSEGQSYSNQPQHF
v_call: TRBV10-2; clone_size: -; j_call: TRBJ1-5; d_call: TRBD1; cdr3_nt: TGTGTCAGCAGTTCCTGGGACAGTCTAGGCTATAGCAATCAGCCCCAGCATTTT; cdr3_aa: CVSSSWDSLGYSNQPQHF
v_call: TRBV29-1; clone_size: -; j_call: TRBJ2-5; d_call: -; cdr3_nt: TGCAGCGAGACAAGGGACCCACCTTCGGAGACCCAGTACTTC; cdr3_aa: CSETRDPPSETQYF
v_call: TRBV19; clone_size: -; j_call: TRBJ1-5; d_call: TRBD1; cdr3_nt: TGTGCCAGTCAACTCTCCAGGGGGAATCAGCCCCAGCATTTT; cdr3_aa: CASQLSRGNQPQHF
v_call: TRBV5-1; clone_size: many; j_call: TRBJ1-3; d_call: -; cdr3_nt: TGCGCCAGCAGCTTGGGGGGCGAAGGAAACACCATATATTTT; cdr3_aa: CASSLGGEGNTIYF
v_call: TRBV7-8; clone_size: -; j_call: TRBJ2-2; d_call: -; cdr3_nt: TGCGCCAGCAGCCAAGAGACAGCCACGAACACCGGGGAGCTGTTTTTT; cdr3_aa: CASSQETATNTGELFF
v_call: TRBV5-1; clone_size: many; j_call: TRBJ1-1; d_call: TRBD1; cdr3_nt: TGCGCCAGCAGTTCCGTACAGGGGAAGGGGACTGAAGCTTTCTTT; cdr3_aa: CASSSVQGKGTEAFF
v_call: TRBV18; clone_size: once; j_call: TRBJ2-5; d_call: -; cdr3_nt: TGTGCCAGCTCACCGTTTCGACAGAACTTAGAGACCCAGTACTTC; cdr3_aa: CASSPFRQNLETQYF
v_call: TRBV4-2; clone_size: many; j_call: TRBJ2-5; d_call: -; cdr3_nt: TGTGCCAGCAGCCAAGATCACTCATATGAAGAGACCCAGTACTTC; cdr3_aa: CASSQDHSYEETQYF
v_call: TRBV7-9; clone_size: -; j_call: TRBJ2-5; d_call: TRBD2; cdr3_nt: TGTGCCAGCAGCTTGGAGGGGACTAGCGGATACGTCTACCAAGAGACCCAGTACTTC; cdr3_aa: CASSLEGTSGYVYQETQYF
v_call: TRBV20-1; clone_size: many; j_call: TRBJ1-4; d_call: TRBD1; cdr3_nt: TGCAGTGCCGGGACAGTTGGGGAAAAACTGTTTTTT; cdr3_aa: CSAGTVGEKLFF
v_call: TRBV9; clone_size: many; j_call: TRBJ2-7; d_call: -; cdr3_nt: TGTGCCAGCAGCGTGGACCCCGGGACCTACGAGCAGTACTTC; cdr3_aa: CASSVDPGTYEQYF
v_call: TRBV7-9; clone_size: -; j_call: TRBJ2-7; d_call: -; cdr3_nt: TGTGCCAGCAGCTTAGAAGCCAGGCGGGACTACGAGCAGTACTTC; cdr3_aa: CASSLEARRDYEQYF
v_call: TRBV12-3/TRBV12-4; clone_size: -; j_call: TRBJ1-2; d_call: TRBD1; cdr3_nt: TGTGCCAGCAGTTTTCCTGTGGGACAGGGTAATGGCTACACCTTC; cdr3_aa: CASSFPVGQGNGYTF
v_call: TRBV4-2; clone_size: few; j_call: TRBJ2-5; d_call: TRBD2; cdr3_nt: TGTGCCAGCAGCCAAGAGGCGTGGGGAGGGATCCAAGAGACCCAGTACTTC; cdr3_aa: CASSQEAWGGIQETQYF
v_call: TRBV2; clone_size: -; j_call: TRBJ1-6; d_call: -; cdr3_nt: TGTGCCAGCAGACAGGAGTATAATTCACCCCTCCACTTT; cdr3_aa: CASRQEYNSPLHF
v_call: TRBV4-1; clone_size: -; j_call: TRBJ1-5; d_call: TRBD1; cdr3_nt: TGCGCCAGCAGCCTGGACAGGGGCTACGAGCATTTT; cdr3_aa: CASSLDRGYEHF
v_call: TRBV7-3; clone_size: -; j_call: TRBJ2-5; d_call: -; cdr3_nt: TGTGTCAGCAGCTTAATTATCGGGGAGACCCAGTACTTC; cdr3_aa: CVSSLIIGETQYF